The entry that follows covers one T cell receptor (beta chain) sequence. What it recognizes is unknown. Time point reported: patch test 3, about 24 weeks after DPC sensitization. Treatment denoted: therapeutic diphenylcyclopropenone sensitization with weekly scalp DPC. TCRdb re-derived calls from the RACE reads in MiXCR, one entry per CDR3 protein. Of under 200,000 distinct CDR3 sequences in the sample, 28% were seen once. This entry belongs to a study of human T cells and chemical hapten exposure. Notes on the study in general: TCRs above 1 in 1000 frequency did not change with DPC sensitization.

Germline CDR1 MGHDK, CDR2 SYGVNS. CDR3 length: 14 amino acids. The V end was cut by 2 bases, the J end by 4 bases, with 11 bases between. The chain links TRBV25-1 to TRBJ1-2; D is unresolved. The sequence was collected from a woman aged 18-30 years with alopecia areata. Some clones in this sample may be carry-over from other donors' samples. Sequenced here: whole blood, sampled in connection with sensitization to the hapten diphenylcyclopropenone (DPC). The CDR3 DNA reads TGTGCCAGCAGTGAAAGGACGTTATCCTATGGCTACACCTTC. It yields the protein CASSERTLSYGYTF.